This T cell receptor (beta chain) derives from a study of blood T cell repertoires in COVID-19. Study summary: Acute and convalescent COVID-19 specimens originated in the United States, Italy and Spain. T cells, B-cell-depleted T cells, or PBMCs supplied cDNA or gDNA.

The CDR3 consists of 14 residues. CDR1 is MNHEY, CDR2 SVGAGI, per germline. V was clipped by 6 bases and J by 6 bases, with 12 bases between them. Sequencing used immunoSEQ multiplex PCR; TCRdb keeps in-frame clones, though not all of them. In the table there are approximately 290,000 clones, about 80% of which are singletons. The source material was peripheral blood. This rearrangement joins TRBV6-5 to TRBJ1-6; D not certain. This TCR came from a person between 65 and 79 years old with COVID-19, enrolled during active disease. The CDR3 reads CASRAGLANSPLHF. In DNA, the CDR3 is TGTGCCAGCAGAGCGGGTTTAGCTAATTCACCCCTCCACTTT.